This T cell receptor beta chain is from a study of response to subunit inactivated influenza vaccine. Study results and caveats: The authors suggested that every seasonal influenza vaccination recruits few new T cells.

Remarks on this clonotype: Its target is not known.

MiXCR, run by TCRdb on the RT-PCR reads, gives a single entry per CDR3 protein. The table shows 650,000 to 700,000 distinct CDR3 sequences, with about 15% occurring only once. The germline V gene has CDR1 SGHRS and CDR2 YFSETQ. Deletions cut 5 bases from V and 3 bases from J, with 18 bases between. CDR3 length equals 16 residues. The chain carries TRBV5-1 and TRBJ2-1; maybe TRBD1 (5 bases). This receptor was taken from a middle-aged man who received an inactivated influenza vaccine. Source: PBMCs from blood, taken 12 days after vaccination. CDR3 sequence reads: CASRREPQTVYNEQFF. CDR3 DNA sequence: TGCGCCAGCAGACGTGAGCCCCAGACAGTCTACAATGAGCAGTTCTTC.